These 21 T cell receptor beta chains were all obtained from the same sample, sequenced in a study of T cell clonality in common variable immunodeficiency. This table comes from immunoSEQ multiplex PCR, and its TCRdb copy is limited to in-frame clones, with some not included. There are about 64,000 clones in the sample, none observed a single time. Input material: peripheral blood mononuclear cells. These receptors originate from a person aged 18-70 years in good health.

This clone came up many times. From the germline J gene comes the end of the CDR3, since the read stops 3 residues before it. The J gene is TRBJ1-2, the V gene TRBV2; TRBD1 matches 11 bases. With V trimmed by 10 bases and J by 7 bases, 5 bases remained unmatched. CDR1 is SNHLY and CDR2 is FYNNEI in the germline V gene. CDR3 length: 12 amino acids. The sequenced CDR3 bases are TGTGCCACCGGACAGGGGGCGTCTGGC. It translates to CATGQGASG. Given in full, the CDR3 is CATGQGASGYTF. Drawing the rest from reference TRBV2 and TRBJ1-2, the complete variable domain is EPEVTQTPSHQVTQMGQEVILRCVPISNHLYFYWYRQILGQKVEFLVSFYNNEISEKSEIFDDQFSVERPDGSNFTLKIRSTKLEDSAMYFCATGQGASGYTFGSGTRLTVV.

This clone occurred many times. The read comes to an end 3 residues before the CDR3 does, leaving the germline J gene to fill in the end. V and J are TRBV5-1 and TRBJ2-1; 7 bases match TRBD2. V dropped 7 bases and J dropped 3; count of bases not matched to a gene: 7. The length of the CDR3 is 14 residues. Germline CDR1 SGHRS, CDR2 YFSETQ. The CDR3 spells CASAGGSNYNEQFF. The CDR3 DNA, read in part, is TGCGCCAGCGCCGGCGGGAGCAACTACAATGAG.

This clone was seen at least ten times. One junction end does not reproduce the germline sequence, and a read error may be involved. The missing CDR3 end, 3 residues past where the read stops, is filled in from the germline J gene. The rearrangement joins TRBV7-3 to TRBJ2-3, with TRBD1 as a possible D gene (5 bases). CDR3 length: 12 amino acids. CDR1 SGHTA and CDR2 FQGTGA come from the germline V gene. CDR3 bases read: TGTGCCGGCAGCACTCAGGGAGATACG. Its translation: CAGSTQGDT. From start to end, the CDR3 is CAGSTQGDTQYF.

This clone was detected ten times or more. CDR3 amino acids: CSASGGYGYIDETQYF. The CDR3 DNA, read in part, is TGCAGTGCTAGCGGCGGGTACGGGTATATCGACGAGACC. The rearrangement links TRBV20-1 to TRBJ2-5; D may be TRBD2 (5 bases). The CDR3 end is not reached by the read, which stops 3 residues before it; the germline J gene fills it in. The germline V gene encodes CDR1 DFQATT and CDR2 SNEGSKA (reference sequence). The CDR3 length is 16 residues. V dropped 3 bases and J dropped 5 bases, with 22 bases sitting between them.

This clone occurred many times. The read finishes 3 residues shy of the CDR3 end, and the germline J gene is used to complete it. The chain joins TRBV11-3 to TRBJ1-4, with D possibly TRBD1 on 6 matching bases. CDR1 SGHNT and CDR2 YENEEA come from the germline V gene. Trimming took off 1 base at V and 4 bases at J, with 10 bases between the two ends. The CDR3 extends over 15 amino acids. The DNA read from the CDR3 is TGTGCCAGCAGCTTAGTATTGGACAGTAATGAAAAA. Residues: CASSLVLDSNEK. The full CDR3 reads CASSLVLDSNEKLFF.

Concerning this clone: The read ends 3 residues early relative to the CDR3; the germline J gene fills the gap. The chain has TRBV19 and TRBJ2-2; D remains ambiguous. The CDR3 has 17 amino acids. Trimming pared 7 bases from V and 1 base from J, leaving 19 bases between. Looked up from germline, CDR1 is LNHDA and CDR2 is SQIVND (reference sequence). The CDR3 region is CASTSTVVRQNTGELFF. The sequenced part of the CDR3 DNA is TGTGCCAGTACCTCAACCGTTGTGCGACAGAACACCGGGGAG.

This clone was observed a few times. The read terminates 3 residues ahead of where the CDR3 ends, so the germline J gene completes it. The chain links TRBV25-1 to TRBJ2-1; TRBD1 is a possible D gene (7 bases). The CDR3 extends over 14 amino acids. V was pared by 7 bases and J by 3 bases, with 13 bases between. Looked up from germline, CDR1 is MGHDK and CDR2 is SYGVNS. The CDR3 here is CASIPGGIYNEQFF. The covered CDR3 bases are TGTGCCAGCATCCCAGGGGGGATCTACAATGAG.

This clone was observed at least ten times. The read halts 3 residues ahead of the CDR3 end, with the missing end drawn from the germline J gene. Other DNA sequences in the sample encode the same CDR3. The chain couples TRBV19 to TRBJ2-7; TRBD1 agrees at 11 bases. The CDR3 is 14 residues long. Germline CDR1 is LNHDA and CDR2 is SQIVND (reference sequence). Unmatched junction bases numbered 3, after V lost 4 bases and J lost 4 bases. CDR3 sequence reads: CASSKGTGGYEQYF. Partial CDR3 DNA: TGTGCCAGTAGTAAAGGGACAGGGGGATACGAG.

This clone was counted many times. The CDR3 DNA, read in part, is TGTGCCAGCAGCCTTCAGACAGGGAGTATCTACGAG. Its protein product is CASSLQTGSIYE. The CDR3 as a whole reads CASSLQTGSIYEQYF. The chain employs TRBV6-2 or TRBV6-3 and TRBJ2-7; TRBD1 matches 7 bases. The CDR3 extends 3 residues past the end of the read, so its final part is completed from the germline J gene. The J segment lost 3 bases and the V segment lost 6 bases, leaving 11 bases of the junction unmatched. CDR3 length equals 15 residues. The germline CDR1 and CDR2 sequences are MNHEY and SVGEGT.

This clone was seen more than once but under ten times. Read sequence stops 3 residues before the CDR3 end, and the germline J gene provides the missing end. This chain uses TRBV2 with TRBJ1-1; D may be TRBD1 (6 bases). CDR1 is SNHLY, CDR2 FYNNEI, per germline. The V and J ends lost 0 bases and 6 bases respectively, with 14 bases between them. The CDR3 has 15 residues. CDR3 bases read: TGTGCCAGCAGTGAAGCACAGGGCGTAAACGCTGAA. Encoded protein: CASSEAQGVNAE. In full, the CDR3 is CASSEAQGVNAEAFF. The full variable domain, completed using reference TRBV2 and TRBJ1-1, is EPEVTQTPSHQVTQMGQEVILRCVPISNHLYFYWYRQILGQKVEFLVSFYNNEISEKSEIFDDQFSVERPDGSNFTLKIRSTKLEDSAMYFCASSEAQGVNAEAFFGQGTRLTVV.

This clone has ten or more counts. Read sequence stops 3 residues before the CDR3 end, and the germline J gene provides the missing end. The chain carries TRBV5-1 and TRBJ2-2; 8 bases align to TRBD1. The CDR3 contains 16 residues. Trimming at V came to 1 base and at J to 7 bases, leaving 9 bases not matched to a gene. In germline, CDR1 is SGHRS, CDR2 YFSETQ. The CDR3 DNA, read in part, is TGCGCCAGCAGCTTGTCTCCCGGACAGGGCGGCGGGGAG. As protein: CASSLSPGQGGGE. The CDR3 reads in full as CASSLSPGQGGGELFF. The full variable domain, rest sourced from reference TRBV5-1 and TRBJ2-2, is KAGVTQTPRYLIKTRGQQVTLSCSPISGHRSVSWYQQTPGQGLQFLFEYFSETQRNKGNFPGRFSGRQFSNSRSEMNVSTLELGDSALYLCASSLSPGQGGGELFFGEGSRLTVL.

There are many counts of this clone. Coverage ceases 3 residues before the CDR3 finishes, and the germline J gene fills in the end. The V and J genes are TRBV20-1 and TRBJ1-1, with D perhaps TRBD1 (5 bases). This CDR3 is built from 13 residues. Between the trimmed V and J ends, which lost 2 bases and 1 base, there was a span of 8 bases. Germline assignment: CDR1 DFQATT and CDR2 SNEGSKA (reference sequence). The CDR3 DNA, read in part, is TGCAGTGCTAGACGGGGGTCGAACACTGAA. This gives the protein CSARRGSNTE. The entire CDR3 sequence reads CSARRGSNTEAFF.

This clone was seen many times. CDR3 protein: CASSHTGRGKTQYF. The CDR3 DNA, read in part, is TGTGCCAGCAGCCATACAGGCCGGGGGAAGACC. The chain has TRBV3-1 (or the pseudogene TRBV3-2) and TRBJ2-5; D perhaps matches TRBD2 (6 bases). Coverage ceases 3 residues before the CDR3 finishes, and the germline J gene fills in the end. Between the trimmed V and J ends, which lost 3 bases and 6 bases, there was a span of 14 bases. Germline CDR1 reads LGHDT; CDR2 reads YNNKEL (reference sequence). CDR3 size: 14 residues.

This clone was recorded at least ten times. The CDR3 goes on 3 residues after the read ends, and that part is filled in from the germline J gene. The gene calls are TRBV12-3 or TRBV12-4 and TRBJ2-2; 8 nucleotides line up with TRBD2. With 5 bases clipped from V and 7 bases from J, the junction kept 6 bases outside the gene matches. This CDR3 spans 14 amino acids. CDR3: CASSPGTSIGELFF. Incomplete CDR3 DNA: TGTGCCAGCAGTCCCGGGACTAGTATCGGGGAG.

This clone was counted many times. Sequencing ends 3 residues short of the CDR3 end; the germline J gene provides the rest. The chain links TRBV9 to TRBJ2-3; D may be TRBD2 (6 bases). Between the trimmed V and J ends, which lost 4 bases and 0 bases, there was a span of 15 bases. Germline V gene lookup returns CDR1 SGDLS and CDR2 YYNGEE. The length of the CDR3 is 16 residues. CDR3 amino acids: CASSPVGGVSTDTQYF. CDR3 DNA, as far as it was read: TGTGCCAGCAGCCCTGTGGGCGGGGTAAGCACAGATACG.

This clone showed up many times. Read sequence stops 3 residues before the CDR3 end, and the germline J gene provides the missing end. J is TRBJ1-6 and V is TRBV20-1; D gene ambiguous. CDR1 is DFQATT, CDR2 SNEGSKA, per germline (reference sequence). Deletions cut 5 bases from V and 0 bases from J, with 11 bases between. The CDR3 totals 15 residues. The sequenced part of the CDR3 DNA is TGCAGTGCTTTCGAAGCGAGCTCCTATAATTCACCC. It is translated as CSAFEASSYNSP. The whole CDR3 sequence reads CSAFEASSYNSPLHF.

This clone occurred many times. The read comes to an end 3 residues before the CDR3 does, leaving the germline J gene to fill in the end. V and J are TRBV19 and TRBJ1-6; possible D gene TRBD1, 6 bases. Looked up from germline, CDR1 is LNHDA and CDR2 is SQIVND (reference sequence). The CDR3 runs to 15 residues. V dropped 1 base and J dropped 11 bases, with 15 bases sitting between them. Partial CDR3 DNA: TGTGCCAGTAGTATAGGGGGCAGGGGAACGGCACCC. Encoded protein: CASSIGGRGTAP. The full CDR3 protein is CASSIGGRGTAPLHF.

This clone was recorded at least ten times. The CDR3 is cut off 3 residues early in the read; its end comes from the germline J gene. The V gene is TRBV4-1, the J gene TRBJ2-5; D is perhaps TRBD2 (5 bases). The CDR3 covers 15 residues. The germline V gene encodes CDR1 MGHRA and CDR2 YSYEKL. V was shortened by 0 bases and J by 5 bases, with 13 bases between the two germline ends. CDR3 protein: CASSQEIGVAETQYF. The sequenced part of the CDR3 DNA is TGCGCCAGCAGCCAAGAAATTGGGGTAGCGGAGACC.

This clone occurred many times. The read ends 3 residues before the CDR3 terminus; that terminus is restored from the germline J gene. The chain links TRBV2 to TRBJ2-7, with TRBD1 matching over 9 bases. This CDR3 has 13 amino acids. The V gene's germline CDR1 is SNHLY and CDR2 FYNNEI. With 10 bases clipped from V and 4 bases from J, the junction kept 8 bases outside the gene matches. The chain's CDR3 is CANSRDRVYEQYF. Partial CDR3 DNA: TGTGCCAACTCCAGGGACAGGGTTTACGAG.

In this sample, this clone turned up many times. The read stops 3 residues short of the end of the CDR3; the missing end is completed from the germline J gene. The rearrangement links TRBV5-1 to TRBJ1-2; D possibly corresponds to TRBD1 (5 bases). Trimming removed 2 bases at V and 5 bases at J, with 13 bases between. This CDR3 has 14 amino acids. Germline CDR1 reads SGHRS; CDR2 reads YFSETQ. CDR3 sequence reads: CASSFSGDRYGYTF. CDR3 DNA, as far as it was read: TGCGCCAGCAGCTTCTCGGGGGACCGGTATGGC.

Turning to this clone: The observed sequence ends 3 residues before the CDR3 terminus, with the missing tail filled in from the germline J gene. The J gene is TRBJ2-7, the V gene TRBV5-5; 8 bases fit TRBD1. There are 15 residues in the CDR3. Germline V gives CDR1 SGHKS, CDR2 YYEKEE (reference sequence). V gave up 2 bases and J gave up 4 bases; unmatched junction bases: 8. The sequenced CDR3 bases are TGTGCCAGCAGCTTATCTTTAGGACAGGGTTACGAG. Protein sequence: CASSLSLGQGYE. The whole CDR3 sequence reads CASSLSLGQGYEQYF.